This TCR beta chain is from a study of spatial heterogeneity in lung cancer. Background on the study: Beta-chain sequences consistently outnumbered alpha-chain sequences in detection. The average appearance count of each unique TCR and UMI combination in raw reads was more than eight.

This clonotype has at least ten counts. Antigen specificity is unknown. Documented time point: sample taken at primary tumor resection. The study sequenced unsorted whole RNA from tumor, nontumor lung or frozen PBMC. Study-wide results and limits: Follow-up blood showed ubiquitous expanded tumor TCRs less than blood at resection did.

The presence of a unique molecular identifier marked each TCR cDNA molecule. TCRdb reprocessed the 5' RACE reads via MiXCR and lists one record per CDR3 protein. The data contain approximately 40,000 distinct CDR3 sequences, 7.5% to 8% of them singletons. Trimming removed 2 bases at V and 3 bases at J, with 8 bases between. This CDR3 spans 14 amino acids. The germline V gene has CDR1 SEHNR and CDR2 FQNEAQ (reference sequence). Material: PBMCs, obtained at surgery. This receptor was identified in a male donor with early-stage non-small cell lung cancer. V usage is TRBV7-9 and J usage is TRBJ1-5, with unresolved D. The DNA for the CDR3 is TGTGCCAGCAGCTTAAACAGCATCAATCAGCCCCAGCATTTT. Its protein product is CASSLNSINQPQHF.